These 32 T cell receptor beta chains share one sample of origin, sequenced in a study of blood T cell repertoires in COVID-19 (dated by TCRdb to the early 2020s). Library preparation used the immunoSEQ multiplex PCR assay. TCRdb retrieved this table from immuneACCESS and kept in-frame rearrangements only. Not all clones are present; in checked studies, unresolved V genes account for under half, and no reason is known for the remainder. Within this sample are tens of thousands of clones, with over 75% of them counted one time only. Together, the top ten hold 4% to 5% of the sample. Specimen: peripheral blood. Receptor source: a woman aged 60 to 75 with acute or convalescent COVID-19.

J is TRBJ2-5 and V is TRBV18, with a weak D call TRBD2 (5 bases). Trimming removed 1 base from V and 5 bases from J, with 14 bases in between. The CDR3 sequence is 15 residues long. Germline lookup yields CDR1 KGHSH and CDR2 LQKENI. CDR3 nucleotide sequence: TGTGCCAGCTCACCACGTCTAGGAGGATGGGAGACCCAGTACTTC. It translates to CASSPRLGGWETQYF.

The chain is built from TRBV27 and TRBJ2-1, with 12 bases aligning to TRBD2. The CDR3 extends over 15 amino acids. V dropped 6 bases and J dropped 4; count of bases not matched to a gene: 4. Germline-derived CDR1 and CDR2 are MNHEY and SMNVEV (reference sequence). CDR3 nucleotide sequence: TGTGCCAGCAGCCGAGGACTAGCGGGATACAATGAGCAGTTCTTC. Amino acids: CASSRGLAGYNEQFF.

The chain recombines TRBV27 with TRBJ1-3; TRBD1 matches at 7 bases. J gave up 2 bases and V 2 bases, and 3 bases lay outside the gene matches. The CDR3 length is 15 residues. The germline V gene encodes CDR1 MNHEY and CDR2 SMNVEV (reference sequence). This CDR3 is CASSLIGTAGNTIYF. CDR3 nucleotide sequence: TGTGCCAGCAGTTTAATTGGGACAGCTGGAAACACCATATATTTT.

V usage is TRBV7-2 and J usage is TRBJ2-3, with no clear D. With 2 bases removed from V and 3 bases from J, the gap between germline ends came to 9 bases. In germline, CDR1 is SGHTA, CDR2 FQGNSA. CDR3 length: 14 residues. CDR3 protein: CASSLNLVTDTQYF. The CDR3 bases are TGTGCCAGCAGCTTAAACCTAGTTACAGATACGCAGTATTTT.

This clone was seen more than once but under ten times. The chain employs TRBV30 and TRBJ2-7; D is perhaps TRBD2 (5 bases). CDR3 size: 12 residues. The V end lost 0 bases, the J end lost 3 bases, and 6 bases lay between the germline ends. The germline V gene encodes CDR1 GTSNPN and CDR2 SVGIG (reference sequence). This CDR3 reads CAWSVTSYEQYF. CDR3 coding DNA: TGTGCCTGGAGTGTCACTAGCTACGAGCAGTACTTC.

The rearrangement uses TRBV3-1 (or the pseudogene TRBV3-2) and TRBJ1-3; D is ambiguous. The length of the CDR3 is 15 residues. CDR1 is LGHDT and CDR2 is YNNKEL in the germline V gene (reference sequence). V dropped 2 bases and J dropped 0 bases, with 8 bases sitting between them. The CDR3 region is CASSQPRLSGNTIYF. In nucleotides, the CDR3 is TGTGCCAGCAGCCAACCCAGGCTCTCTGGAAACACCATATATTTT.

V gene TRBV5-1 combines with J gene TRBJ2-7; 9 bases map to TRBD1. Germline CDR1 is SGHRS and CDR2 is YFSETQ. The V gene end was trimmed by 3 bases and the J gene end by 6 bases; junction bases not matched to a gene: 7. The length of the CDR3 is 14 residues. CDR3 in DNA: TGCGCCAGCAGCTCGACAGGGGGGGACGTCGAGCAGTACTTC. The encoded protein is CASSSTGGDVEQYF.

The J gene is TRBJ1-5, the V gene TRBV18, with 11 bases that match TRBD1. The CDR3 length is 15 residues. V shed 3 bases and J 8 bases; nucleotides not matched to a gene: 6. The germline CDR1 and CDR2 sequences are KGHSH and LQKENI. DNA of the CDR3: TGTGCCAGCTCACCGGACAGGGGGCTGCAAAAGCCCCAGCATTTT. Translating gives CASSPDRGLQKPQHF.

This clone was detected only once. The V and J genes are TRBV9 and TRBJ1-2; TRBD1 is a possible D gene (5 bases). Germline values: CDR1 SGDLS, CDR2 YYNGEE. The CDR3 is made up of 14 amino acids. V shed 4 bases and J shed 7 bases, with 17 bases lying between them. This CDR3 reads CASSPTGEKGGYTF. The CDR3 DNA reads TGTGCCAGCAGCCCCACAGGAGAAAAGGGTGGCTACACCTTC. The full variable domain, with the rest looked up from reference TRBV9 and TRBJ1-2, is DSGVTQTPKHLITATGQRVTLRCSPRSGDLSVYWYQQSLDQGLQFLIQYYNGEERAKGNILERFSAQQFPDLHSELNLSSLELGDSALYFCASSPTGEKGGYTFGSGTRLTVV.

The chain is built from TRBV2 and TRBJ1-3; 11 bases align to TRBD1. Germline V gene sequence: CDR1 SNHLY, CDR2 FYNNEI. This CDR3 is built from 15 residues. V shed 7 bases, J shed 0 bases, and the junction held 2 bases outside the gene matches. Here the CDR3 DNA reads TGTGCCAGCACTGGGACAGGGGGCTCTGGAAACACCATATATTTT. This encodes CASTGTGGSGNTIYF.

The rearrangement links TRBV3-1 (or the pseudogene TRBV3-2) to TRBJ1-6; D is unclear. V was trimmed by 6 bases and J by 12 bases, leaving 12 bases between them. The V gene's germline CDR1 is LGHDT and CDR2 YNNKEL (reference sequence). The CDR3 runs 12 residues. CDR3 protein: CASSLNPGPLHF. The CDR3, as DNA: TGTGCCAGCAGTCTTAACCCGGGACCCCTCCACTTT.

The genes are TRBV5-1 and TRBJ2-5, with 8 bases that match TRBD2. V was pared by 4 bases and J by 4 bases, with 9 bases of the junction left unmatched. Germline V gene sequence: CDR1 SGHRS, CDR2 YFSETQ. The CDR3 covers 15 residues. The chain's CDR3 is CASSINSGAGETQYF. As DNA, the CDR3 is TGCGCCAGCAGCATAAATAGCGGGGCGGGAGAGACCCAGTACTTC.

The rearrangement joins TRBV30 to TRBJ1-5, with 7 nucleotides matching TRBD1. J gave up 2 bases and V 5 bases, and 15 bases lay outside the gene matches. Looked up from germline, CDR1 is GTSNPN and CDR2 is SVGIG (reference sequence). CDR3 size: 17 residues. CDR3 in DNA: TGTGCCTGGGCAGACCCAAGACAGGGTATTGGCAATCAGCCCCAGCATTTT. This sequence encodes CAWADPRQGIGNQPQHF. The variable domain in full, with the rest retrieved from reference TRBV30 and TRBJ1-5, is SQTIHQWPATLVQPVGSPLSLECTVEGTSNPNLYWYRQAAGRGLQLLFYSVGIGQISSEVPQNLSASRPQDRQFILSSKKLLLSDSGFYLCAWADPRQGIGNQPQHFGDGTRLSIL.

The DNA for the CDR3 is TGTGCCAGCAGTTTCCCCAGCGGGGAGCTGTTTTTT. It specifies CASSFPSGELFF. The chain is built from TRBV12-3 or TRBV12-4 and TRBJ2-2; D ambiguous. V lost 3 bases and J 7 bases, leaving 6 bases between the germline ends. The CDR3 length is 12 residues.

This chain uses TRBV5-5 with TRBJ2-3, with TRBD1 as a possible D gene (6 bases). V was cut by 0 bases and J by 6 bases, with 17 bases left in between. The length of the CDR3 is 16 residues. Germline loops: CDR1 SGHKS, CDR2 YYEKEE (reference sequence). CDR3 nucleotide sequence: TGTGCCAGCAGCTTGGTGGCAGGGGTCCCAGGGGATACGCAGTATTTT. Protein product: CASSLVAGVPGDTQYF.

This clone was found once. This chain uses TRBV12-5 with TRBJ1-1; D unclear. This CDR3 contains 15 residues. V lost 0 bases and J 1 base, leaving 9 bases between the germline ends. Germline assignment: CDR1 LGHNT and CDR2 FRNRAP. The CDR3 DNA is TGTGCTAGTGGTTTGGTACCCGCGGGGAACACTGAAGCTTTCTTT. Translating gives CASGLVPAGNTEAFF.

This clone has just a few counts. V is TRBV5-1 and J is TRBJ2-1; TRBD2 aligns across 10 bases. This CDR3 has 18 residues. CDR1 is SGHRS and CDR2 is YFSETQ in the germline V gene. Trimming removed 0 bases from V and 8 bases from J; junction bases left unmatched: 14. The CDR3 is CASSLEGFPGLAFDEQFF. DNA for the CDR3: TGCGCCAGCAGCTTGGAGGGTTTTCCGGGACTAGCGTTCGATGAGCAGTTCTTC.

The V gene is TRBV5-1, the J gene TRBJ1-6, with a tentative D call TRBD1 (5 bases). The CDR3 contains 16 residues. The ends were cut back, 4 bases at V and 9 bases at J, with 20 bases in the middle. CDR1 is SGHRS and CDR2 is YFSETQ in the germline V gene. The CDR3 loop reads CASSLQGQGRGSPLHF. DNA of the CDR3: TGCGCCAGCAGCCTACAAGGACAAGGTCGCGGTTCACCCCTCCACTTT.

The chain employs TRBV29-1 and TRBJ1-2, with 10 bases fitting TRBD1. In germline, CDR1 is SQVTM, CDR2 ANQGSEA. The trim removed 5 bases at V and 4 bases at J, leaving 4 bases unmatched. The CDR3 extends over 13 amino acids. CDR3 loop: CSVRTGGSYGYTF. CDR3 nucleotide sequence: TGCAGCGTTAGGACAGGGGGTTCCTATGGCTACACCTTC.

There are a few counts of this clone. The J gene is TRBJ1-5, the V gene TRBV20-1, with D possibly matching TRBD1 (5 bases). Per the germline V gene, CDR1 is DFQATT and CDR2 is SNEGSKA (reference sequence). The CDR3 contains 14 residues. The V gene lost 6 bases and the J gene lost 5 bases, with 17 bases spanning the gap. In DNA form, the CDR3 reads TGCAGTGCCAGTAGCGGGGGTGAGGATCAGCCCCAGCATTTT. It specifies CSASSGGEDQPQHF.

The chain joins TRBV5-6 to TRBJ1-6; maybe TRBD1 (5 bases). CDR3 length equals 15 residues. CDR1 is SGHDT, CDR2 YYEEEE, per germline. V shed 0 bases and J shed 5 bases, with 9 bases lying between them. CDR3 nucleotides: TGTGCCAGCAGCTTGGAAGCGGGGGATAATTCACCCCTCCACTTT. It encodes CASSLEAGDNSPLHF.

The chain carries TRBV6-4 and TRBJ1-6; tentatively, D is TRBD1 (6 bases). Germline CDR1 and CDR2: MRHNA and SNTAGT. The V gene lost 6 bases and the J gene lost 5 bases, with 8 bases spanning the gap. This CDR3 is 13 amino acids long. The CDR3 region is CASRRTDNSPLHF. The CDR3 DNA sequence: TGTGCCAGCAGGAGGACAGATAATTCACCCCTCCACTTT.

J is TRBJ2-7 and V is TRBV14; D call uncertain. Germline values: CDR1 SGHDN, CDR2 FVKESK. The V end was cut by 6 bases, the J end by 6 bases, with 12 bases between. This CDR3 is 12 amino acids long. CDR3 DNA sequence: TGTGCCAGCAGGGCAAGAAGTCCCGAGCAGTACTTC. Translated, it gives CASRARSPEQYF.

The V gene is TRBV19, the J gene TRBJ1-1, with 10 positions matching TRBD1. Germline V gene data show CDR1 as LNHDA and CDR2 as SQIVND (reference sequence). The V and J ends lost 5 bases and 7 bases, in that order; junction bases with no gene match: 10. This CDR3 is 15 amino acids long. The CDR3 is CASSSPGTGAYEAFF. In DNA, the CDR3 is TGTGCCAGTAGTTCTCCCGGGACAGGGGCCTATGAAGCTTTCTTT.

This chain uses TRBV7-9 with TRBJ2-3, with a possible D match to TRBD2 (6 bases). The CDR3 totals 14 residues. Per germline, CDR1 SEHNR and CDR2 FQNEAQ (reference sequence). Trimming took 1 base from V and 6 from J, leaving 11 bases between them. In DNA, the CDR3 is TGTGCCAGCAGCTTAGGGACCGGAGGGGATACGCAGTATTTT. It yields the protein CASSLGTGGDTQYF.

A single count supports this clone. The gene calls are TRBV3-1 (or the pseudogene TRBV3-2) and TRBJ1-2; 7 bases agree with TRBD1. V dropped 1 base and J dropped 4; count of bases not matched to a gene: 6. The CDR3 runs 15 residues. The germline V gene has CDR1 LGHDT and CDR2 YNNKEL (reference sequence). For the CDR3, the DNA is TGTGCCAGCAGCCAAGCCATGAACAGGGGCTATGGCTACACCTTC. As protein: CASSQAMNRGYGYTF.

The J gene is TRBJ2-4, the V gene TRBV6-5; D might be TRBD2 (6 bases). CDR3 length: 15 amino acids. The germline V gene encodes CDR1 MNHEY and CDR2 SVGAGI. V shed 4 bases and J shed 1 base, with 11 bases lying between them. In DNA form, the CDR3 reads TGTGCCAGCAGTTCTCGGGGGAACGCCAAAAACATTCAGTACTTC. As protein: CASSSRGNAKNIQYF.

This chain links TRBV6-5 with TRBJ1-4, with 9 bases fitting TRBD1. The V gene's germline CDR1 is MNHEY and CDR2 SVGAGI. This CDR3 region has 14 residues. The ends lost 6 bases at V and 5 bases at J; junction bases unmatched: 4. Here the CDR3 reads CASSTGTGNEKLFF. The CDR3 coding sequence is TGTGCCAGCAGCACCGGGACAGGGAATGAAAAACTGTTTTTT.

The chain employs TRBV6-5 and TRBJ1-6; D perhaps matches TRBD1 (5 bases). Germline CDR1 and CDR2: MNHEY and SVGAGI. This CDR3 is built from 16 residues. V was cut by 4 bases and J by 0 bases, with 10 bases left in between. DNA of the CDR3: TGTGCCAGCAGTTTGGGACTGAGCTCCTATAATTCACCCCTCCACTTT. Amino acid sequence: CASSLGLSSYNSPLHF.

This chain links TRBV6-5 with TRBJ1-5; no clear D. The CDR3 totals 14 residues. The V gene's germline CDR1 is MNHEY and CDR2 SVGAGI. The germline V and J ends were trimmed by 1 base and 1 base, with 5 bases remaining between them. The CDR3 loop reads CASSYYRSNQPQHF. DNA for the CDR3: TGTGCCAGCAGTTACTACAGAAGCAATCAGCCCCAGCATTTT.

V is TRBV9 and J is TRBJ2-2; 9 bases fit TRBD2. Germline CDR1 SGDLS, CDR2 YYNGEE. V shed 3 bases and J 4 bases; nucleotides not matched to a gene: 10. CDR3 length: 17 residues. In DNA form, the CDR3 reads TGTGCCAGCAGCGGTAGCGGGGGCCCGAGGGTCACCGGGGAGCTGTTTTTT. Protein sequence: CASSGSGGPRVTGELFF. Looking up the rest from reference TRBV9 and TRBJ2-2 gives the full variable domain: DSGVTQTPKHLITATGQRVTLRCSPRSGDLSVYWYQQSLDQGLQFLIQYYNGEERAKGNILERFSAQQFPDLHSELNLSSLELGDSALYFCASSGSGGPRVTGELFFGEGSRLTVL.

The chain joins TRBV6-5 to TRBJ2-1, with 12 bases lining up with TRBD2. This CDR3 is 15 amino acids long. V gave up 0 bases and J gave up 13 bases; unmatched junction bases: 7. CDR1 MNHEY and CDR2 SVGAGI come from the germline V gene. The CDR3 sequence is CASSYSPRTSGAQFF. Written as DNA, the CDR3 is TGTGCCAGCAGTTACTCCCCACGGACTAGCGGGGCTCAGTTCTTC.